This TCR beta chain is drawn from a study of regulatory T cells in long-lasting Graves disease. Arm-PCR with iRepertoire HTBI primers amplified the CDR3 regions for these TCR beta libraries. One entry per CDR3 protein results from TCRdb running MiXCR on the multiplex PCR reads. This sample has 250,000 or so distinct CDR3 sequences, with 18% found just once. Regarding time point: newly diagnosed GD, antithyroid drugs for less than 3 months. Following extraction of RNA from PBMCs, that RNA was used to make the TCR library. The CDR3 has 15 residues. Germline loops: CDR1 SGHVS, CDR2 FNYEAQ. The germline V and J ends were trimmed by 5 bases and 2 bases, with 10 bases remaining between them. The same sample was also used in a study of T cells in Graves' hyperthyroidism and ophthalmopathy.

Source: peripheral blood mononuclear cells (PBMCs), taken at new diagnosis, from a patient treated with antithyroid drugs. V and J are TRBV7-6 and TRBJ2-6, with D maybe TRBD1 (6 bases). The source is a woman aged 25 to 39 with Graves disease. The CDR3 DNA sequence: TGTGCCAGCAGCCCCGGGACACCTGGGGCCAACGTCCTGACTTTC. Translated, it gives CASSPGTPGANVLTF.